Listed below are T cell receptor beta chains from one sample, sequenced in a study of OX40 agonist ivuxolimab in advanced cancers. Clones were read by immunoSEQ multiplex PCR, and TCRdb kept only the in-frame ones, dropping some. The sample contains about 50,000 clones, approximately 90% of which appear only once. The starting material was CD4+ or CD8+ T cells sorted from blood, obtained in a trial of the OX40 agonist ivuxolimab. Receptors originate from an adult with an advanced solid tumor such as melanoma, head and neck, liver or kidney cancer. The CDR3 runs from the conserved cysteine through the conserved F or W. The D gene is left open where the match is weak. Clone size is shown for a subset of rows, as once, few, many or a class of expanded clone.

v_gene	abundance	d_gene	j_gene	CDR3nt	CDR3aa
TRBV10-3	.	TRBD1	TRBJ1-2	TGTGCCATCAGTGCACAGGGGGCTGGCTACACCTTC	CAISAQGAGYTF
TRBV2	.	.	TRBJ2-1	TGTGCCAGCAGAGGGGACGGGCCCGCCAGGCATGAGCAGTTCTTC	CASRGDGPARHEQFF
TRBV7-6	.	.	TRBJ1-1	TGTGCCAGCAGCGCCGATCAGTACACTGAAGCTTTCTTT	CASSADQYTEAFF
TRBV5-4	.	TRBD1	TRBJ1-1	TGTGCCAGCAGCTTATCGACAGGGTTGGACACTGAAGCTTTCTTT	CASSLSTGLDTEAFF
TRBV9	once	TRBD1	TRBJ1-2	TGTGCCAGCAGCGTAGTCGGACAGGGGGTAACTAACTATGGCTACACCTTC	CASSVVGQGVTNYGYTF
TRBV29-1	.	TRBD1	TRBJ2-1	TGCAGCGTTGAAGATCCTCAGGGGGCTGAAGGCTACTACAATGAGCAGTTCTTC	CSVEDPQGAEGYYNEQFF
TRBV27	.	.	TRBJ2-1	TGTGCCAGCAGTTCAACTAGCACTGGTGAGCAGTTCTTC	CASSSTSTGEQFF
TRBV7-8	once	TRBD2	TRBJ2-2	TGTGCCAGCAGCTTATCGGGGGGCACCGGGGAGCTGTTTTTT	CASSLSGGTGELFF
TRBV15	.	.	TRBJ1-1	TGTGCCACCAGCAGAGGCGCTTCCCAGGACAGTGAAGCTTTCTTT	CATSRGASQDSEAFF
TRBV27	.	TRBD1	TRBJ2-7	TGTGCCAGCAGCCTCGCAGGGGGCGCCTACGAGCAGTACTTC	CASSLAGGAYEQYF
TRBV6-5	.	TRBD2	TRBJ2-1	TGTGCCAGCAGCGCCACTAGCGGGAATTACAATGAGCAGTTCTTC	CASSATSGNYNEQFF
TRBV10-3	.	TRBD1	TRBJ1-6	TGTGCCATCAGGGAAGAGACAGGGAGCTATAATTCACCCCTCCACTTT	CAIREETGSYNSPLHF
TRBV11-2	.	.	TRBJ1-1	TGTGCCAGCAGCCCCCCGAGTTTCGAAGCTTTCTTT	CASSPPSFEAFF
TRBV27	.	.	TRBJ1-3	TGTGCCAGCAGTCCCATTTATTCGGGGAACACCATATATTTT	CASSPIYSGNTIYF
TRBV10-3	few	.	TRBJ2-1	TGTGCCATCAAGGACCCAGAGACCTACAATGAGCAGTTCTTC	CAIKDPETYNEQFF
TRBV5-4	once	.	TRBJ2-5	TGTGCCAGCAGGGCGGGATGGGATGAGACCCAGTACTTC	CASRAGWDETQYF
TRBV5-4	.	.	TRBJ2-4	TGTGCCAGCGCCGGATCACCAGGGACGGAGGCCAAAAACATTCAGTACTTC	CASAGSPGTEAKNIQYF
TRBV27	.	.	TRBJ1-1	TGTGCCAGCAGCGAGATCTCTGGGACCAACACTGAAGCTTTCTTT	CASSEISGTNTEAFF